Following are 21 T cell receptor beta chains from one sample sequenced in a study of blood T cell repertoires in COVID-19. Libraries were prepared by immunoSEQ multiplex PCR; TCRdb keeps only in-frame clonotypes and omits some of them. The profile shows 110,000 to 150,000 clones, approximately 87% of them singletons. Source material: peripheral blood. These receptors were collected from a human donor in a cohort sampled during active COVID-19.

This chain connects TRBV6-2 or TRBV6-3 to TRBJ2-3; 7 nucleotides match TRBD2. The germline V gene has CDR1 MNHEY and CDR2 SVGEGT. CDR3 length: 15 amino acids. Germline trimming cut 0 bases from V and 4 bases from J; bases unmatched to any gene: 4. This CDR3 is CASSYSEGGADTQYF. CDR3 in DNA: TGTGCCAGCAGTTACTCGGAGGGAGGGGCAGATACGCAGTATTTT.

This rearrangement joins TRBV3-1 (or the pseudogene TRBV3-2) to TRBJ2-2; a weak D match, TRBD1 (6 bases). The CDR3 totals 16 residues. The V end was cut by 2 bases, the J end by 5 bases, with 15 bases between. Germline CDR1 is LGHDT and CDR2 is YNNKEL (reference sequence). The CDR3 loop is CASSQRRGLSTGELFF. CDR3 nucleotides: TGTGCCAGCAGCCAACGTAGGGGGTTGAGTACCGGGGAGCTGTTTTTT.

The rearrangement links TRBV3-1 (or the pseudogene TRBV3-2) to TRBJ2-2, with D possibly TRBD2 on 5 matching bases. The germline gives CDR1 LGHDT, CDR2 YNNKEL (reference sequence). The length of the CDR3 is 16 residues. V gave up 0 bases and J gave up 1 base, with 9 bases separating them. CDR3 in amino acids: CASSQDRGRNTGELFF. Here the CDR3 DNA reads TGTGCCAGCAGCCAAGACCGAGGGAGGAACACCGGGGAGCTGTTTTTT.

The rearrangement uses TRBV27 and TRBJ1-6, with 7 bases that match TRBD1. CDR3 length: 16 amino acids. Per germline, CDR1 MNHEY and CDR2 SMNVEV (reference sequence). J gave up 5 bases and V 6 bases, and 10 bases lay outside the gene matches. The DNA of the CDR3 is TGTGCCAGCAGACCACACCGGGACAGAGATAATTCACCCCTCCACTTT. Residues: CASRPHRDRDNSPLHF.

The J gene is TRBJ1-5, the V gene TRBV6-2 or TRBV6-3, with D possibly being TRBD1 (5 bases). Trimming took off 5 bases at V and 6 bases at J, with 8 bases between the two ends. The germline CDR1 and CDR2 sequences are MNHEY and SVGEGT. The CDR3 has 12 amino acids. The CDR3 sequence is CASSQQGQPQHF. CDR3 coding DNA: TGTGCCAGCAGTCAGCAGGGTCAGCCCCAGCATTTT.

This clone was detected only once. CDR3 sequence reads: CASSEFFDRGGRQPQHF. CDR3 in DNA: TGTGCCAGCAGTGAATTTTTCGACAGGGGGGGTCGTCAGCCCCAGCATTTT. The J gene is TRBJ1-5, the V gene TRBV6-1; 9 bases fit TRBD1. Per the germline V gene, CDR1 is MNHNS and CDR2 is SASEGT. V trimming: 2 bases; J trimming: 6 bases; junction bases outside the gene matches: 11. CDR3 length equals 17 residues.

CDR3 residues: CASSEVGGNYGYTF. The CDR3 bases are TGTGCCAGCAGTGAAGTTGGGGGGAACTATGGCTACACCTTC. The chain uses TRBV6-1 and TRBJ1-2; D possibly corresponds to TRBD1 (5 bases). Trimming took 1 base from V and 2 from J, leaving 8 bases between them. The CDR3 consists of 14 residues. Germline CDR1 MNHNS, CDR2 SASEGT.

In nucleotides, the CDR3 is TGTGCCACCAGCAGAGACGTCTTCTCTGGAAACACCATATATTTT. This encodes CATSRDVFSGNTIYF. The chain couples TRBV15 to TRBJ1-3; D gene uncertain. Looked up from germline, CDR1 is LNHNV and CDR2 is YYDKDF (reference sequence). V gave up 0 bases and J gave up 0 bases, with 6 bases separating them. The CDR3 is 15 residues long.

The chain links TRBV7-6 to TRBJ2-2; 9 bases are a match to TRBD2. From germline, CDR1 is SGHVS and CDR2 FNYEAQ. V shed 4 bases, J shed 4 bases, and the junction held 7 bases outside the gene matches. This CDR3 region has 16 residues. The CDR3 spells CASSYAGLAATGELFF. CDR3 DNA: TGTGCCAGCAGCTACGCGGGACTAGCTGCCACCGGGGAGCTGTTTTTT.

The chain uses TRBV3-1 (or the pseudogene TRBV3-2) and TRBJ1-3, with TRBD1 matching over 10 bases. This CDR3 has 18 residues. After removal of 3 bases from V and 5 bases from J, the junction contained 13 bases not matched to a gene. Germline V CDR1 and CDR2: LGHDT, YNNKEL (reference sequence). CDR3 nucleotide sequence: TGTGCCAGCAGCCAGCGACAGGGGGCCCCGGACAAGCGAAACACCATATATTTT. This translates into CASSQRQGAPDKRNTIYF.

This clone was recorded once. The J gene is TRBJ2-7, the V gene TRBV10-3, with a tentative D call TRBD1 (6 bases). Germline V gene sequence: CDR1 ENHRY, CDR2 SYGVKD. There are 13 residues in the CDR3. Trimming left V 6 bases short and J 2 bases short, with 11 bases between. The CDR3 sequence is CAISEGETYEQYF. CDR3 DNA sequence: TGTGCCATCAGCGAGGGGGAGACCTACGAGCAGTACTTC.

In nucleotides, the CDR3 is TGTGCCAGCAGACGGACTAGCGGGAGCGGTTGGGACACCGGGGAGCTGTTTTTT. Translating it yields CASRRTSGSGWDTGELFF. J is TRBJ2-2 and V is TRBV13; 13 bases align to TRBD2. There are 18 residues in the CDR3. Germline values: CDR1 PRHDT, CDR2 FYEKMQ (reference sequence). Trimming at V came to 6 bases and at J to 3 bases, leaving 10 bases not matched to a gene.

The chain uses TRBV19 and TRBJ2-5; 7 bases are a match to TRBD1. With 6 bases clipped from V and 0 bases from J, the junction kept 7 bases outside the gene matches. The CDR3 spans 15 residues. Germline V CDR1 and CDR2: LNHDA, SQIVND (reference sequence). CDR3 protein: CASSPGTANQETQYF. In nucleotides, the CDR3 is TGTGCCAGTAGCCCAGGGACAGCCAACCAAGAGACCCAGTACTTC. The variable domain in full, completed from reference TRBV19 and TRBJ2-5, reads DGGITQSPKYLFRKEGQNVTLSCEQNLNHDAMYWYRQDPGQGLRLIYYSQIVNDFQKGDIAEGYSVSREKKESFPLTVTSAQKNPTAFYLCASSPGTANQETQYFGPGTRLLVL.

V usage is TRBV11-2 and J usage is TRBJ2-7; no clear D gene. The germline V and J ends were trimmed by 2 bases and 5 bases, with 10 bases remaining between them. Germline lookup yields CDR1 SGHAT and CDR2 FQNNGV. This CDR3 comprises 13 residues. This chain's CDR3 is CASSLFGGNEQYV. The CDR3 region has the DNA TGTGCCAGCAGCTTATTTGGCGGAAACGAGCAGTACGTC.

This chain connects TRBV5-1 to TRBJ1-6; the D is unclear. V shed 3 bases and J shed 6 bases, with 10 bases lying between them. Germline values: CDR1 SGHRS, CDR2 YFSETQ. The CDR3 covers 14 residues. In nucleotides, the CDR3 is TGCGCCAGCAGCTACGACATTGGTAATTCACCCCTCCACTTT. Its translation: CASSYDIGNSPLHF.

The chain recombines TRBV4-1 with TRBJ2-1; 7 bases map to TRBD2. There are 16 residues in the CDR3. J lost 13 bases, V lost 8 bases, and 23 bases had no gene match. The V gene's germline CDR1 is MGHRA and CDR2 YSYEKL. Here the CDR3 reads CASGETRAGSTMTQFF. The CDR3 DNA follows: TGCGCCAGCGGGGAGACTCGAGCGGGGAGTACAATGACCCAGTTCTTC.

A word on this clone: Other DNA sequences within the sample encode an identical CDR3. CDR3 amino acids: CSASPGGTGELFF. In nucleotides, the CDR3 is TGCAGTGCTAGTCCAGGGGGCACCGGGGAGCTGTTTTTT. This sequence joins TRBV20-1 and TRBJ2-2; TRBD1 agrees at 7 bases. CDR3 length equals 13 residues. CDR1 DFQATT and CDR2 SNEGSKA come from the germline V gene (reference sequence). V trimming: 3 bases; J trimming: 4 bases; junction bases outside the gene matches: 2.

The chain carries TRBV11-2 and TRBJ2-3, with 12 bases matching TRBD2. V was clipped by 4 bases and J by 1 base; unmatched bases: 0. The CDR3 is 15 residues long. CDR1 and CDR2 (germline): SGHAT, FQNNGV. The CDR3 protein is CASSWTSGGTDTQYF. CDR3 nucleotide sequence: TGTGCCAGCAGCTGGACTAGCGGGGGCACAGATACGCAGTATTTT.

The rearrangement joins TRBV15 to TRBJ2-5, with D unresolved. CDR3 length: 15 residues. The V gene lost 0 bases and the J gene lost 1 base, with 9 bases spanning the gap. CDR1 LNHNV and CDR2 YYDKDF come from the germline V gene (reference sequence). This CDR3 reads CATSRDGEAQETQYF. Here the CDR3 DNA reads TGTGCCACCAGCAGAGATGGTGAGGCCCAAGAGACCCAGTACTTC.

The chain uses TRBV19 and TRBJ2-5; possible D gene TRBD1, 6 bases. The CDR3 length is 13 residues. Germline loops: CDR1 LNHDA, CDR2 SQIVND (reference sequence). The V gene lost 6 bases and the J gene lost 2 bases, with 10 bases spanning the gap. The CDR3 spells CASSDRLQETQYF. The CDR3 coding sequence is TGTGCCAGTAGCGACAGGTTGCAAGAGACCCAGTACTTC. Looking up the rest from reference TRBV19 and TRBJ2-5 gives the full variable domain: DGGITQSPKYLFRKEGQNVTLSCEQNLNHDAMYWYRQDPGQGLRLIYYSQIVNDFQKGDIAEGYSVSREKKESFPLTVTSAQKNPTAFYLCASSDRLQETQYFGPGTRLLVL.

The chain is built from TRBV4-1 and TRBJ1-2; D not certain. CDR1 is MGHRA, CDR2 YSYEKL, per germline. Trimming removed 1 base at V and 4 bases at J, with 7 bases between. This CDR3 contains 13 residues. The DNA for the CDR3 is TGCGCCAGCAGCCAAGCAGGTGTCTATGGCTACACCTTC. This codes for CASSQAGVYGYTF.